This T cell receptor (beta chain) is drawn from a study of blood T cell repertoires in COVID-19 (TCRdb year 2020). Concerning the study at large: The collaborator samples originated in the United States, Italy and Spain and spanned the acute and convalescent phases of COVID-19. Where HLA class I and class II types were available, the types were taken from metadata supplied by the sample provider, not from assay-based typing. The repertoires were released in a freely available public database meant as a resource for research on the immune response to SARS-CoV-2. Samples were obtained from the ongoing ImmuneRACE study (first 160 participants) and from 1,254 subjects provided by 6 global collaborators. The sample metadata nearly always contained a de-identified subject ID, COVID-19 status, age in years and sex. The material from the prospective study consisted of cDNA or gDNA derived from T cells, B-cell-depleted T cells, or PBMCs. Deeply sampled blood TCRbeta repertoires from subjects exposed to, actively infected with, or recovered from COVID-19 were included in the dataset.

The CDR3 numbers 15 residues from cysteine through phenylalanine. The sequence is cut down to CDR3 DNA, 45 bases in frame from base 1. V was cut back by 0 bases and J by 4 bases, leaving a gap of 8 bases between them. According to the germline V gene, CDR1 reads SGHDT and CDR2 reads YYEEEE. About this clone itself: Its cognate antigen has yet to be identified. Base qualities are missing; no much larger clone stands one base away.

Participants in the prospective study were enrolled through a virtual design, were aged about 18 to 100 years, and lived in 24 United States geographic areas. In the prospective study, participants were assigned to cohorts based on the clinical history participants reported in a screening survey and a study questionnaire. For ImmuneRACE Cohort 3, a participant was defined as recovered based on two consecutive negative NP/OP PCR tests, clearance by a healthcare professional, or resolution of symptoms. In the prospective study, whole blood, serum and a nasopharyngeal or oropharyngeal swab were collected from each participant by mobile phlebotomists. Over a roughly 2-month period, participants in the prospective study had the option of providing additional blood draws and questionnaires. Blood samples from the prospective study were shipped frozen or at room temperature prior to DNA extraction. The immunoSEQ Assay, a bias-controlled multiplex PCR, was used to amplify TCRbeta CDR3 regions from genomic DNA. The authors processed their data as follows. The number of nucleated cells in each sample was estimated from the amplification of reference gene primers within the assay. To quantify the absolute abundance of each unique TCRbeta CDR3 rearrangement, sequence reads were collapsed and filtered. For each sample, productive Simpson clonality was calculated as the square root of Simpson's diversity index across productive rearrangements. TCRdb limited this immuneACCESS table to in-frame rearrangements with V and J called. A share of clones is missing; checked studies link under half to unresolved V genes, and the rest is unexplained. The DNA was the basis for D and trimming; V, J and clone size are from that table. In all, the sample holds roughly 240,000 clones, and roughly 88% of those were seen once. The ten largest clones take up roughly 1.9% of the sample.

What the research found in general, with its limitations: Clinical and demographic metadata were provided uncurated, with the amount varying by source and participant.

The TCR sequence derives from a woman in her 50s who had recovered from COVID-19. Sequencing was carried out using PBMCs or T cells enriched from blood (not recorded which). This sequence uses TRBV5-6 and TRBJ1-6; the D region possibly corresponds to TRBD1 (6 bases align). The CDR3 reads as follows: CASSLAQGYNSPLHF. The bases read TGTGCCAGCAGCTTGGCACAGGGTTATAATTCACCCCTCCACTTT.